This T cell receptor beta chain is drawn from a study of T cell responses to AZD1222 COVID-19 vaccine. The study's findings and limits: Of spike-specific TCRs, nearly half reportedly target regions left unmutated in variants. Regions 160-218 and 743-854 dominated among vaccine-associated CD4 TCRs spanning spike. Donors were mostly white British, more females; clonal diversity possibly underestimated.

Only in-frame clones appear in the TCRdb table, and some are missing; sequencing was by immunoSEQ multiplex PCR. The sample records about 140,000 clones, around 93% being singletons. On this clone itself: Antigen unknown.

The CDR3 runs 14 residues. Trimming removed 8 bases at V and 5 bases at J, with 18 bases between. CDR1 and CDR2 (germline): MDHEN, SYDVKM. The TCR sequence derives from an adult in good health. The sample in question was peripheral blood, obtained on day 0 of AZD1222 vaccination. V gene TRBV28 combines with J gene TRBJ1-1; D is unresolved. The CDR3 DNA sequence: TGTGCCAGCGCCTCTCCGGGAGGACTTACTGAAGCTTTCTTT. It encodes CASASPGGLTEAFF.